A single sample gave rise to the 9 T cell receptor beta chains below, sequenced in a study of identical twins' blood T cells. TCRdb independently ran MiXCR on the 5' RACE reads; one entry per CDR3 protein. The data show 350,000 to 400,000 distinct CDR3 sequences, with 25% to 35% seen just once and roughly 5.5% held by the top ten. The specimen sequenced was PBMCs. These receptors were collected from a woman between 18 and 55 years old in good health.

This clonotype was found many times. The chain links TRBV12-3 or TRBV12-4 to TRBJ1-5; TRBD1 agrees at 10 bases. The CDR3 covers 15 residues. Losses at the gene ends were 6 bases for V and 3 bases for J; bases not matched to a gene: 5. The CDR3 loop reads CASSTGTGVNQPQHF. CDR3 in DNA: TGTGCCAGCAGCACCGGGACAGGGGTCAATCAGCCCCAGCATTTT.

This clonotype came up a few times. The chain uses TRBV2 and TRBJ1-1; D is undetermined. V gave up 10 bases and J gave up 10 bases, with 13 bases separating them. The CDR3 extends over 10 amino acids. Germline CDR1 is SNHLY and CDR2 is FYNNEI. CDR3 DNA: TGTGCCATCCGTACTTTGGCAGCTTTCTTT. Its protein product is CAIRTLAAFF.

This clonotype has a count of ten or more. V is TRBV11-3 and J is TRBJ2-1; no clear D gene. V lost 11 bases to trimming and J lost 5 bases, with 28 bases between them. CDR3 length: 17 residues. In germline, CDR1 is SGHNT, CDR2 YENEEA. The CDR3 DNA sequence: TGTGCCTCCTCAGGCCCAGAAAGAGGTCCAAAAGACAATGAGCAGTTCTTC. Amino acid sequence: CASSGPERGPKDNEQFF.

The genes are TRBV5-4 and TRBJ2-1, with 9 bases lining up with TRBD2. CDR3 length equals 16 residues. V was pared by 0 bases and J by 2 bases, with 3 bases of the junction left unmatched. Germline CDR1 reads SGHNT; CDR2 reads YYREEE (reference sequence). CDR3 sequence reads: CASSLDASGTYNEQFF. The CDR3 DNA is TGTGCCAGCAGCTTGGATGCTAGCGGGACCTACAATGAGCAGTTCTTC.

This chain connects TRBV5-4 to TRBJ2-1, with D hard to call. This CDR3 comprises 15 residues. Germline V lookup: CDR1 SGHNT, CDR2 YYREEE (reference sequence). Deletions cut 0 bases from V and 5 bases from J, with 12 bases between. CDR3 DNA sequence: TGTGCCAGCAGCTTGGTCGCTGGGAAAAACAATGAGCAGTTCTTC. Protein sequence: CASSLVAGKNNEQFF.

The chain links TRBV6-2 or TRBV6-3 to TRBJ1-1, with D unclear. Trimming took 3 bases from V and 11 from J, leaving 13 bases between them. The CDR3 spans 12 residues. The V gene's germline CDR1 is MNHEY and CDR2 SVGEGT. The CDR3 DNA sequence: TGTGCCAGCAGTTATGTTGGACGGAAGGCTTTCTTT. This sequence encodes CASSYVGRKAFF.

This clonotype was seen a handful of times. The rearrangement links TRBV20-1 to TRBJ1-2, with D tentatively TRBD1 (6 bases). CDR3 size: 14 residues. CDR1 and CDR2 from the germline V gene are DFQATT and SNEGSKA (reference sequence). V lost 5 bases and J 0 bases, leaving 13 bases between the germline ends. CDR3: CSAGGQSSNYGYTF. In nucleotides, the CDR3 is TGCAGTGCTGGCGGACAGTCATCTAACTATGGCTACACCTTC.

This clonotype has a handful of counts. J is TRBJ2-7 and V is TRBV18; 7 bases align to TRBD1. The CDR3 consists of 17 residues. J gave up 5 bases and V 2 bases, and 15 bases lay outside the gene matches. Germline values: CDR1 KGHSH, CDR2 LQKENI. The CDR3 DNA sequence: TGTGCCAGCTCACCAATTAGACAGGGAGAGTTGGACAACGAGCAGTACTTC. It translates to CASSPIRQGELDNEQYF.

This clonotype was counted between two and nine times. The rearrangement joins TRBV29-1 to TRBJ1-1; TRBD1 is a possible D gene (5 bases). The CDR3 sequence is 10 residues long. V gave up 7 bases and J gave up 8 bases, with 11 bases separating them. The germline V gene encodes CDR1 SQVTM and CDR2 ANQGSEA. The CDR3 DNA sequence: TGCAGCGACGGGACCGCCGAAGCTTTCTTT. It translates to CSDGTAEAFF.